The T cell receptor (beta chain) under discussion was sequenced for a study of regulatory T cells in long-lasting Graves disease. Whole-study findings and limits: Sample size was small, which may have lowered accuracy.

This sample's time point: newly diagnosed GD, antithyroid drugs for less than 3 months. RNA from PBMCs was the source of the TCR library. With iRepertoire HTBI primers and Arm-PCR of CDR3 regions, TCR beta libraries were built. TCRdb analysed the multiplex PCR reads with MiXCR anew, one entry per CDR3 protein. The sample includes a few hundred thousand distinct CDR3 sequences, 15% seen only once; the top ten take about 8.3%. With termini counted, the CDR3 has 16 amino acids. From germline, CDR1 is SEHNR and CDR2 FQNEAQ (reference sequence). As to this clonotype: Its specificity is not known. The limits of the CDR3 on the DNA are not certain, so only TCRdb's listed CDR3 is given.

These data were also filed under a second study, of T cells in Graves' hyperthyroidism and ophthalmopathy. This second study notes: HTBI primers drove first-round RT-PCR of the TCR CDR3. Most thyroid clonotypes expanded above 0.001 appeared in blood too. The model foresaw ophthalmopathy a median roughly 6.6 months prior to onset.

The V gene is TRBV7-9, the J gene TRBJ2-2; the DNA was not compared with TRBD2, the D call given in the table. This specimen was peripheral blood mononuclear cells (PBMCs), taken at new diagnosis, from a patient treated with antithyroid drugs. This TCR derives from a woman between 40 and 55 years old with Graves disease. The CDR3 sequence: CASSLLRATNTGELFF.